The present T cell receptor (beta chain) was sequenced within a study of control samples from healthy donors and cancer patients. The CDR3 contains 15 residues. Germline lookup yields CDR1 MDHEN and CDR2 SYDVKM. The ends lost 5 bases at V and 2 bases at J; junction bases unmatched: 6. Clones were read by immunoSEQ multiplex PCR, and TCRdb kept only the in-frame ones, dropping some. The sample shows roughly 120,000 clones, nearly 90% of them seen only once. Sequenced material: blood. The gene calls are TRBV28 and TRBJ2-5, with TRBD1 identical over 9 bases. This clonotype originated in a man between 50 and 59 years old in good health. CDR3 DNA sequence: TGTGCCAGCAGTACCCGGACAGGGGAGCAAGAGACCCAGTACTTC. It specifies CASSTRTGEQETQYF.